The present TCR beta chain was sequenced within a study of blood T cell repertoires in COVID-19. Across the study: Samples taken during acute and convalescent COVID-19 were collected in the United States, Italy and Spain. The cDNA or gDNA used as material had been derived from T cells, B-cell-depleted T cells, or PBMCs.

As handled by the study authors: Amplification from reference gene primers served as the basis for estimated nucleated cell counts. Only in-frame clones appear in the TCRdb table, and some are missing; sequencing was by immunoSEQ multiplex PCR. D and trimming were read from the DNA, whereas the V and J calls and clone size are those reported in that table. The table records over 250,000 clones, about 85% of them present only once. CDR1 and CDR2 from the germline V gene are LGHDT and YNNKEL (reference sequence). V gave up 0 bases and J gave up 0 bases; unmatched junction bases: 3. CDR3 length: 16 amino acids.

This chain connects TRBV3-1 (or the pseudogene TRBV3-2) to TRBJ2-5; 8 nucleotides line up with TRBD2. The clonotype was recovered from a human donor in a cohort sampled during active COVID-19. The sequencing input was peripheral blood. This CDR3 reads CASSQETSAHQETQYF. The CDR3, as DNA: TGTGCCAGCAGCCAAGAGACTAGCGCCCACCAAGAGACCCAGTACTTC.